Sequencing of this T cell receptor (beta chain) was carried out in a study of persistence of HIV-infected CD4 T cells. This CDR3 has 13 amino acids. V was trimmed by 0 bases and J by 7 bases, leaving 4 bases between them. The germline CDR1 and CDR2 sequences are SNHLY and FYNNEI. On this clone itself: Its target is not known.

Overlapping HIV-1 Gag 15-mer peptides at roughly 1 ug per peptide per mL were used. Sorted nonresponding memory CD4+ T cells were CD40L-negative, CD69-negative, CD45RO-high. Plasma HIV-1 RNA stayed below 50 copies/mL for at least 4 years. CD8+ T cells were removed from PBMCs prior to stimulation. Sequencing used immunoSEQ version 4 in survey mode. Libraries were prepared by immunoSEQ multiplex PCR; TCRdb keeps only in-frame clonotypes and omits some of them. The repertoire includes about 60,000 clones, about 81% of them detected once, and 1.5% to 2% sits in the top ten. Sample: CD4+ T cells sorted from PBMCs after approximately 19-hour stimulation, taken from a patient who received antiretroviral therapy. The gene calls are TRBV2 and TRBJ1-6; D uncertain. The TCR originated in an adult man with HIV who was CMV-seropositive. CDR3 residues: CASSEAINSPLHF. CDR3 DNA sequence: TGTGCCAGCAGTGAAGCTATCAATTCACCCCTCCACTTT.